This passage covers 32 T cell receptor beta chains from one sample sequenced in a study of T cell repertoires in cytomegalovirus infection. TCRdb reprocessed the reads via MiXCR and lists one record per CDR3 protein. The data show hundreds of thousands of distinct CDR3 sequences, with about a third seen just once and 12% to 15% held by the top ten. Sequencing was performed on PBMCs. These receptors were obtained from a human donor in good health (CMV status not recorded). Some clones in this sample may be carry-over from other donors' samples.

This chain links TRBV6-5 with TRBJ2-5, with D tentatively TRBD1 (6 bases). Germline CDR1 is MNHEY and CDR2 is SVGAGI. The CDR3 is 15 amino acids. Trimming took 5 bases from V and 1 from J, leaving 14 bases between them. CDR3 bases: TGTGCCAGCAGTCGACTGACAGGAAGCCAAGAGACCCAGTACTTC. It codes for CASSRLTGSQETQYF.

The CDR3 nucleotides are TGTGCCAGTAGAGAGACAGGGGGTACAGAGACCCAGTACTTC. Protein sequence: CASRETGGTETQYF. V usage is TRBV19 and J usage is TRBJ2-5; 9 positions match TRBD1. Germline lookup yields CDR1 LNHDA and CDR2 SQIVND (reference sequence). V lost 6 bases to trimming and J lost 4 bases; unmatched junction nucleotides: 6. This CDR3 spans 14 amino acids.

This clonotype was seen ten or more times. The chain uses TRBV7-9 and TRBJ2-5, with TRBD2 identical over 11 bases. Germline values: CDR1 SEHNR, CDR2 FQNEAQ (reference sequence). Trimming cost V 6 bases and J 7 bases; bases outside gene matches: 16. CDR3 length: 17 amino acids. The CDR3 DNA reads as TGTGCCAGCAGTTCCGTTGCGGGACTAGCGGAAAGAGGGACCCAGTACTTC. Its protein is CASSSVAGLAERGTQYF.

The genes are TRBV20-1 and TRBJ2-3; D not certain. With 6 bases removed from V and 4 bases from J, the gap between germline ends came to 17 bases. The CDR3 loop spans 14 amino acids. The germline V gene has CDR1 DFQATT and CDR2 SNEGSKA (reference sequence). In DNA, the CDR3 is TGCAGTGCGACGAGAGAGGCACGCGCAGATACGCAGTATTTT. The encoded protein is CSATREARADTQYF.

This clonotype was detected only a few times. The chain couples TRBV7-2 to TRBJ1-5; D not resolved. Germline V gene sequence: CDR1 SGHTA, CDR2 FQGNSA. The V end was cut by 0 bases, the J end by 6 bases, with 6 bases between. The CDR3 has 13 amino acids. The chain's CDR3 is CASSLAQTQPQHF. In DNA form, the CDR3 reads TGTGCCAGCAGCTTAGCCCAGACTCAGCCCCAGCATTTT.

The chain recombines TRBV5-6 with TRBJ2-1; tentatively, D is TRBD1 (6 bases). The germline gives CDR1 SGHDT, CDR2 YYEEEE. V was shortened by 5 bases and J by 8 bases, with 20 bases between the two germline ends. The CDR3 has 15 amino acids. The DNA for the CDR3 is TGTGCCAGCAGGCTCAGGGGTGGTACTATCGATGAGCAGTTCTTC. Protein product: CASRLRGGTIDEQFF.

This clonotype was counted only a few times. The J gene is TRBJ2-6, the V gene TRBV11-2, with 8 bases lining up with TRBD1. The trim removed 4 bases at V and 2 bases at J, leaving 7 bases unmatched. This CDR3 has 17 amino acids. Per the germline V gene, CDR1 is SGHAT and CDR2 is FQNNGV. As DNA, the CDR3 is TGTGCCAGCAGCTCCCGGGGGACAGGCACTGGGGCCAACGTCCTGACTTTC. It is translated as CASSSRGTGTGANVLTF.

This clonotype has only a few counts. The rearrangement links TRBV28 to TRBJ1-1, with 9 bases that match TRBD1. The CDR3 runs 13 residues. V was clipped by 1 base and J by 11 bases; unmatched bases: 5. CDR1 and CDR2 (germline): MDHEN, SYDVKM. The CDR3 sequence is CASSLLGQGRAFF. The CDR3 coding sequence is TGTGCCAGCAGTTTATTGGGACAGGGTAGGGCTTTCTTT.

This clonotype came up a few times. In nucleotides, the CDR3 is TGCGCCAGCAGCTCAAGGGCAGGGACTAGCACAGATACGCAGTATTTT. Amino acid sequence: CASSSRAGTSTDTQYF. The chain has TRBV5-1 and TRBJ2-3, with a tentative D call TRBD2 (6 bases). V lost 3 bases, J lost 0 bases, and 14 bases lay in between. The CDR3 length is 16 residues. The germline gives CDR1 SGHRS, CDR2 YFSETQ.

This clonotype has ten or more counts. The chain links TRBV27 to TRBJ1-2, with D unresolved. Germline CDR1 reads MNHEY; CDR2 reads SMNVEV (reference sequence). V gave up 3 bases and J gave up 4 bases, with 15 bases separating them. The CDR3 sequence is 15 residues long. The CDR3 is CASSFYPRSIYGYTF. Here the CDR3 DNA reads TGTGCCAGCAGTTTCTACCCAAGGAGTATCTATGGCTACACCTTC.

The V gene is TRBV6-5, the J gene TRBJ2-7; 8 nucleotides line up with TRBD2. This CDR3 comprises 15 residues. The ends lost 5 bases at V and 2 bases at J; junction bases unmatched: 8. CDR1 MNHEY and CDR2 SVGAGI come from the germline V gene. Here the CDR3 DNA reads TGTGCCAGCAGTCCCGGGGGGGCCCCTACCTACGAGCAGTACTTC. As protein: CASSPGGAPTYEQYF.

This clonotype came up a few times. The chain couples TRBV20-1 to TRBJ1-2; D not certain. Trimming removed 3 bases from V and 0 bases from J, with 11 bases in between. Germline loops: CDR1 DFQATT, CDR2 SNEGSKA (reference sequence). The CDR3 sequence is 14 residues long. CDR3 loop: CSARMESPNYGYTF. The CDR3 nucleotides read TGCAGTGCTAGGATGGAAAGCCCTAACTATGGCTACACCTTC.

This clonotype occurred once. A much bigger clone sits one base away, suggesting this may be a read error. This is likely a read error, given that the CDR3 carries no conserved phenylalanine or tryptophan at its end. The chain joins TRBV7-8 to TRBJ2-1; 11 bases match TRBD2. V trimming: 1 base; J trimming: 5 bases; junction bases outside the gene matches: 10. This CDR3 spans 18 amino acids. Germline V gene data show CDR1 as SGHVS and CDR2 as FQNEAQ. The DNA for the CDR3 is TGTGCCAGCAGCTTAGGTGCTAGCGGGGGGCCGACCCACAATGAGCAGTTCTTA. Protein sequence: CASSLGASGGPTHNEQFL.

This clonotype was observed once. The chain employs TRBV20-1 and TRBJ2-5, with D perhaps TRBD1 (5 bases). This CDR3 region has 15 residues. Germline CDR1 and CDR2: DFQATT and SNEGSKA (reference sequence). V lost 6 bases, J lost 4 bases, and 21 bases lay in between. CDR3 in amino acids: CSATLLMRQGETQYF. CDR3 coding DNA: TGCAGTGCCACGCTGCTTATGAGGCAGGGAGAGACCCAGTACTTC.

This clonotype was picked up a small number of times. The chain links TRBV5-1 to TRBJ2-2, with D possibly being TRBD1 (5 bases). Trimming left V 6 bases short and J 0 bases short, with 21 bases between. The CDR3 length is 18 residues. CDR1 and CDR2 (germline): SGHRS, YFSETQ. The CDR3 nucleotides read TGCGCCAGCAACCTCCTGGGGCAGGTTTATTCGAACACCGGGGAGCTGTTTTTT. It is translated as CASNLLGQVYSNTGELFF.

To note about this clonotype: One end of the junction is discordant with germline, which a read error may explain. This chain joins TRBV20-1 and TRBJ2-3; the D gene could be TRBD1 or TRBD2 (5 bases each). This CDR3 has 19 amino acids. From germline, CDR1 is DFQATT and CDR2 SNEGSKA (reference sequence). Here the CDR3 DNA reads TGCAGTACTAGAGAGGGGATACGACTGCCGGAACGTAGCACAGATACGCAGTATTTT. The encoded protein is CSTREGIRLPERSTDTQYF.

This chain links TRBV6-2 or TRBV6-3 with TRBJ1-5; D gene uncertain. The CDR3 consists of 17 residues. Germline V CDR1 and CDR2: MNHEY, SVGEGT. V lost 2 bases to trimming and J lost 2 bases, with 16 bases between them. The CDR3 DNA reads TGTGCCAGCAGTTACCAGTCCTATCCCATGGGCAATCAGCCCCAGCATTTT. It translates to CASSYQSYPMGNQPQHF.

V and J are TRBV5-4 and TRBJ2-5, with D perhaps TRBD2 (7 bases). In germline, CDR1 is SGHNT, CDR2 YYREEE (reference sequence). V lost 6 bases and J lost 5, with 17 bases in between. The CDR3 runs to 14 residues. This CDR3 is CASTPRRGAETQYF. The DNA of the CDR3 is TGTGCCAGCACCCCCCGCCGGGGGGCGGAGACCCAGTACTTC.

A note on this clonotype: The missing conserved phenylalanine or tryptophan at the end of this CDR3 makes a read error likely. This sequence joins TRBV7-2 and TRBJ1-3, with a weak D call TRBD1 (5 bases). The CDR3 spans 16 residues. Per the germline V gene, CDR1 is SGHTA and CDR2 is FQGNSA. Trimming took 5 bases from V and 0 from J, leaving 14 bases between them. The CDR3 DNA reads as TGTGCCAGCAGCCTGGGGACTTCACTCTCTGGAAACACCATATATTTG. This encodes CASSLGTSLSGNTIYL.

This clonotype was counted many times. The rearrangement joins TRBV6-2 or TRBV6-3 to TRBJ2-5; 8 nucleotides line up with TRBD2. Germline assignment: CDR1 MNHEY and CDR2 SVGEGT. J was trimmed by 2 bases and V by 0 bases; bases with no gene match: 17. The CDR3 contains 20 residues. Written as DNA, the CDR3 is TGTGCCAGCAGTTACTCAATCACCCTTCCGGAGCGGGGGCCGCAAGAGACCCAGTACTTC. Protein sequence: CASSYSITLPERGPQETQYF.

The chain has TRBV25-1 and TRBJ1-6; unclear D gene. The CDR3 covers 17 residues. Trimming took off 0 bases at V and 7 bases at J, with 16 bases between the two ends. CDR1 and CDR2 from the germline V gene are MGHDK and SYGVNS. The CDR3 region is CASSEYERRAWNSPLHF. The CDR3 region has the DNA TGTGCCAGCAGTGAATATGAGCGGCGGGCGTGGAATTCACCCCTCCACTTT.

This clonotype was observed a handful of times. The V call is TRBV7-3, the J call TRBJ2-2; D possibly uses TRBD1 or TRBD2 (5 bases each). Germline V CDR1 and CDR2: SGHTA, FQGTGA. V was cut by 7 bases and J by 5 bases, with 17 bases left in between. The CDR3 totals 15 residues. DNA for the CDR3: TGTGCCAGCAAGCAGGGTACCGGGACGACCGGGGAGCTGTTTTTT. This sequence encodes CASKQGTGTTGELFF. The variable domain in full, completed from reference TRBV7-3 and TRBJ2-2, reads GAGVSQTPSNKVTEKGKYVELRCDPISGHTALYWYRQSLGQGPEFLIYFQGTGAADDSGLPNDRFFAVRPEGSVSTLKIQRTERGDSAVYLCASKQGTGTTGELFFGEGSRLTVL.

This clonotype came up many times. The chain uses TRBV7-2 and TRBJ2-7; D remains ambiguous. V gave up 4 bases and J gave up 4 bases, with 14 bases separating them. Germline CDR1 is SGHTA and CDR2 is FQGNSA. The CDR3 is 14 residues long. The CDR3 bases are TGTGCCAGCAGCTCACAATTTGTCGGGTACGAGCAGTACTTC. This gives the protein CASSSQFVGYEQYF.

Of note for this clonotype: The conserved closing phenylalanine or tryptophan is absent in this CDR3, likely reflecting a read error. No DNA is shown, since the ends of the CDR3 on it are uncertain; the CDR3 is the one TCRdb lists. The rearrangement joins TRBV7-2 to TRBJ2-1. Per the germline V gene, CDR1 is SGHTA and CDR2 is FQGNSA. The CDR3 is 15 amino acids in total, end residues counted. CDR3 loop: CASRTETLPHNETFL.

Of note for this clonotype: One end of the junction fails to match germline, which may point to a read error. The chain couples TRBV20-1 to TRBJ2-1; 9 bases align to TRBD2. Germline-derived CDR1 and CDR2 are DFQATT and SNEGSKA (reference sequence). The CDR3 extends over 14 amino acids. CDR3 sequence: CSAPTSGDYNDQFF. For the CDR3, the DNA is TGCAGTGCACCGACTAGCGGAGACTACAATGATCAGTTCTTC.

This clonotype was counted at least ten times. The chain recombines TRBV11-2 with TRBJ1-2; D might be TRBD1 (6 bases). The germline V gene has CDR1 SGHAT and CDR2 FQNNGV. This CDR3 spans 14 amino acids. The V gene lost 5 bases and the J gene lost 4 bases, with 14 bases spanning the gap. Written as DNA, the CDR3 is TGTGCCAGCAGCCCCGGGACGGGGGCCTATGGCTACACCTTC. Translation gives CASSPGTGAYGYTF.

This rearrangement joins TRBV14 to TRBJ2-7; the D is unclear. The CDR3 contains 14 residues. Per germline, CDR1 SGHDN and CDR2 FVKESK. V was cut by 4 bases and J by 3 bases, with 13 bases left in between. The CDR3 sequence is CASSPLSKGYEQYF. In DNA, the CDR3 is TGTGCCAGCAGCCCACTTTCCAAAGGCTACGAGCAGTACTTC.

This clonotype was counted between two and nine times. V is TRBV5-4 and J is TRBJ2-3; 8 bases are a match to TRBD2. This CDR3 is 16 amino acids long. Germline CDR1 and CDR2: SGHNT and YYREEE (reference sequence). Trimming at V came to 3 bases and at J to 1 base, leaving 7 bases not matched to a gene. The CDR3 protein is CASSSKSGGGTDTQYF. CDR3 in DNA: TGTGCCAGCAGCTCGAAAAGCGGGGGAGGCACAGATACGCAGTATTTT. Together with reference TRBV5-4 and TRBJ2-3, the CDR3 gives the full variable domain: ETGVTQSPTHLIKTRGQQVTLRCSSQSGHNTVSWYQQALGQGPQFIFQYYREEENGRGNFPPRFSGLQFPNYSSELNVNALELDDSALYLCASSSKSGGGTDTQYFGPGTRLTVL.

The rearrangement links TRBV7-9 to TRBJ2-4; tentatively, D is TRBD1 or TRBD2 (5 bases each). Trimming removed 5 bases from V and 4 bases from J, with 15 bases in between. CDR1 and CDR2 (germline): SEHNR, FQNEAQ (reference sequence). There are 15 residues in the CDR3. CDR3 region: CASSLGRDPKNIQYF. In DNA, the CDR3 is TGTGCCAGCAGCCTTGGCCGGGACCCTAAAAACATTCAGTACTTC.

There are many counts of this clonotype. V gene TRBV28 combines with J gene TRBJ2-7; no reliable D call. The CDR3 spans 17 residues. The ends were cut back, 4 bases at V and 2 bases at J, with 21 bases in the middle. In germline, CDR1 is MDHEN, CDR2 SYDVKM. The CDR3 region is CASSSPRQTTPPYEQYF. CDR3 coding DNA: TGTGCCAGCAGTTCCCCCAGGCAAACGACACCCCCCTACGAGCAGTACTTC.

This clonotype was counted at least ten times. V gene TRBV7-2 combines with J gene TRBJ1-1; maybe TRBD1 (6 bases). V shed 1 base and J shed 5 bases, with 11 bases lying between them. Germline V gives CDR1 SGHTA, CDR2 FQGNSA. The CDR3 consists of 14 residues. For the CDR3, the DNA is TGTGCCAGCAGCTTAGTTAACAGGGTTACTGAAGCTTTCTTT. This gives the protein CASSLVNRVTEAFF.

This clonotype occurred a few times. V and J are TRBV4-2 and TRBJ1-2; D is perhaps TRBD1 (6 bases). Germline-derived CDR1 and CDR2 are LGHNA and YNFKEQ. Deletions cut 6 bases from V and 7 bases from J, with 15 bases between. The CDR3 covers 13 residues. The CDR3 DNA follows: TGTGCCAGCAGTTCACAGGGATACTCTGGCTACACCTTC. It specifies CASSSQGYSGYTF.